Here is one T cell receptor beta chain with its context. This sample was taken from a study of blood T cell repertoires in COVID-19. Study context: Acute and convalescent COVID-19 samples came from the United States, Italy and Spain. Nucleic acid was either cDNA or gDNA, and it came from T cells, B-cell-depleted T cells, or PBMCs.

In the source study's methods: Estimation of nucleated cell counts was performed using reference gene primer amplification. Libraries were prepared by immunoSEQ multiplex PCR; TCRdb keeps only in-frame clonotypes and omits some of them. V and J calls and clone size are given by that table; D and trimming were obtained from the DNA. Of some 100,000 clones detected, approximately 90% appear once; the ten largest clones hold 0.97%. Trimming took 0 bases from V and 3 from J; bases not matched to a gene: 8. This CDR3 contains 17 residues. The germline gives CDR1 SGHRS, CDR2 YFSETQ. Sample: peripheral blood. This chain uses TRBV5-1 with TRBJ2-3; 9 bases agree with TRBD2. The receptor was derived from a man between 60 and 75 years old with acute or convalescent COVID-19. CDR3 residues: CASSLGLAGVRTDTQYF. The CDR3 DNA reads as TGCGCCAGCAGCTTGGGGTTAGCGGGAGTTAGGACAGATACGCAGTATTTT.